Each of the 4 T cell receptor beta chains below was sequenced from the same sample in a study of neurological immune-mediated disorders. Using its own MiXCR run on the 5' RACE reads, TCRdb lists one record per CDR3 protein. In the table there are fewer than 50,000 distinct CDR3 sequences, roughly 14% of which are singletons. The sample consisted of CD4+ T cells from blood. These receptors were obtained from a woman aged 55-70 years with HTLV-1-associated myelopathy (HAM/TSP).

There are many counts of this clonotype. The chain links TRBV7-2 to TRBJ1-1, with D perhaps TRBD1 (5 bases). V was cut by 2 bases and J by 6 bases, with 7 bases left in between. CDR1 and CDR2 (germline): SGHTA, FQGNSA. CDR3 size: 12 residues. The CDR3 DNA is TGTGCCAGCAGCTTATTGGGGCCTGAAGCTTTCTTT. Amino acids: CASSLLGPEAFF.

The chain is built from TRBV11-2 and TRBJ2-1; TRBD2 matches 11 bases. V lost 6 bases, J lost 2 bases, and 0 bases stayed unmatched. This CDR3 spans 14 amino acids. Germline lookup yields CDR1 SGHAT and CDR2 FQNNGV. Here the CDR3 reads CASSSGGAYNEQFF. The CDR3 DNA is TGTGCCAGCAGTAGCGGGGGGGCCTACAATGAGCAGTTCTTC.

This chain joins TRBV12-3 or TRBV12-4 and TRBJ2-2; 10 bases line up with TRBD1. This CDR3 region has 14 residues. V lost 6 bases to trimming and J lost 5 bases; unmatched junction nucleotides: 3. This CDR3 reads CASRGQGITGELFF. In nucleotides, the CDR3 is TGTGCCAGCAGGGGACAGGGGATTACCGGGGAGCTGTTTTTT.

As regards this clonotype: A read error may explain this, as a much larger clone is one base away. Given the absence of the conserved phenylalanine or tryptophan at the CDR3 end, a read error is likely. The chain has TRBV10-1 and TRBJ2-3; 12 bases agree with TRBD1. Germline lookup yields CDR1 WNHNN and CDR2 SYGVQD (reference sequence). With 5 bases clipped from V and 0 bases from J, the junction kept 6 bases outside the gene matches. This CDR3 spans 17 amino acids. As DNA, the CDR3 is TGCGCCAGCAGTACGGGACAGGGGGCTTATAGCACAGATACGCAGTATCTT. Amino acid sequence: CASSTGQGAYSTDTQYL.